This TCR beta chain was recorded in a study of shared clonotypes between healthy human individuals. Trimming took 4 bases from V and 5 from J; bases not matched to a gene: 6. The CDR3 runs to 15 residues. Germline CDR1 MNHEY, CDR2 SVGAGI. Naive CD8 cells comprised CD45RO-negative, CCR7-positively selected cells, excluding terminally differentiated effector memory CD45RA+ cells. Only in-frame clones appear in the TCRdb table, and some are missing; sequencing was by immunoSEQ multiplex PCR. The data hold hundreds of thousands of clones, with roughly 96% observed a single time. This TCR was sampled from a young woman in good health. The sample consisted of naive CD8+ T cells sorted from blood. V gene TRBV6-5 combines with J gene TRBJ1-5; TRBD1 agrees at 9 bases. CDR3 protein: CASSSGQGRDQPQHF. The CDR3 nucleotides are TGTGCCAGCAGTTCCGGACAGGGGAGGGATCAGCCCCAGCATTTT.